This T cell receptor beta chain emerged from a study of CD8+ T cells in alopecia areata. A word on this clone: Its target is unknown.

Trimming cost V 4 bases and J 1 base, with 7 bases left between them. The CDR3 runs to 12 residues. Germline V gene sequence: CDR1 GTSNPN, CDR2 SVGIG (reference sequence). Stated treatment: oral pan-JAK inhibitor, 5-10 mg twice daily. Researchers gathered lesional scalp punch biopsies and peripheral blood from patients with alopecia areata. Separation by sorting yielded CD4+ and CD8+ T cells from PBMCs. RNA extraction and reverse transcription yielded cDNA as sequencing template. The protocol was immunoSEQ multiplex PCR, while the TCRdb copy is restricted to in-frame clones and leaves out a portion. The data show 150,000 to 250,000 clones, 58% seen once. The study's findings and limits: Links between baseline CD8+ expansion and response need larger treated cohorts. With tofacitinib ongoing, many expanded lesional clones persisted in both scalp and blood.

The rearrangement joins TRBV30 to TRBJ1-1; weak D call: TRBD1 (5 bases). The clonotype was recovered from a human donor with alopecia areata. Sequenced material: CD4+ T cells sorted from blood, taken at week 24, from a patient treated with tofacitinib. The CDR3 protein is CAWTRENTEAFF. The DNA of the CDR3 is TGTGCCTGGACCAGGGAGAACACTGAAGCTTTCTTT.